This TCR beta chain was sequenced during a study of T cells after yellow fever vaccination. Germline lookup yields CDR1 SEHNR and CDR2 FQNEAQ (reference sequence). V lost 4 bases, J lost 1 base, and 11 bases lay in between. CDR3 length: 15 amino acids. This clonotype was observed a handful of times. MiXCR, run by TCRdb on the 5' RACE reads, gives a single entry per CDR3 protein. The repertoire has 200,000 to 300,000 distinct CDR3 sequences, 6.9% of them found once; the top ten carry approximately 0.87%. This TCR was recovered from a man aged 30-40 years who received the YFV17D yellow fever vaccine. The chain recombines TRBV7-9 with TRBJ2-1; the D gene could be TRBD1 or TRBD2 (5 bases each). This sample comprised CD4+ T cells sorted from PBMCs, obtained 15 days after the yellow fever booster vaccination. The CDR3, as DNA: TGTGCCAGCAGCTACGGGACGGCATCCTACAATGAGCAGTTCTTC. Its protein product is CASSYGTASYNEQFF.